These T cell receptor beta chains were read from a single sample in a study of cytomegalovirus exposure and HLA in healthy donors. Profiling relied on immunoSEQ multiplex PCR, and the TCRdb table lists in-frame clones only, not all of them. The repertoire holds tens of thousands of clones, with 55% to 70% as singletons. The sequencing sample was made of PBMCs. These receptors originate from a woman aged 45-59 years in good health and CMV-seropositive. CDR3s include the opening cysteine and the closing phenylalanine or tryptophan.

v_call: TRBV4-2; j_call: TRBJ2-2; cdr3_aa: CASSQDPTGLTNTGELFF
v_call: TRBV5-4; j_call: TRBJ2-1; cdr3_aa: CASSLESGRDEQFF
v_call: TRBV6-1; j_call: TRBJ1-1; cdr3_aa: CASRSTGNTEAFF
v_call: TRBV7-2; j_call: TRBJ2-3; cdr3_aa: CASSPGQVKGDTQYF
v_call: TRBV6-5; j_call: TRBJ1-1; cdr3_aa: CASTDSPGGNTEAFF
v_call: TRBV6-6; j_call: TRBJ2-7; cdr3_aa: CASSKGWQGSGEQYF
v_call: TRBV2; j_call: TRBJ2-5; cdr3_aa: CASSVGAAETQYF
v_call: TRBV14; j_call: TRBJ1-6; cdr3_aa: CASRSTSGTGTSPLHF
v_call: TRBV11-2; j_call: TRBJ2-1; cdr3_aa: CASIPGVLSYNEQFF
v_call: TRBV28; j_call: TRBJ2-5; cdr3_aa: CASSSQRGGVRETQYF
v_call: TRBV5-1; j_call: TRBJ2-3; cdr3_aa: CASSSGLAGGPDTQYF